One sample yielded the 17 T cell receptor beta chains listed below, sequenced in a study of blood T cell repertoires in COVID-19. Assay: immunoSEQ multiplex PCR; the TCRdb copy retains only in-frame clones and omits some. The sample holds around 170,000 clones; 70% to 90% are singletons and the top ten take 4% to 5%. Input material: peripheral blood. These receptor sequences come from a woman in her thirties with acute or convalescent COVID-19.

The rearrangement links TRBV7-9 to TRBJ1-4, with 7 positions matching TRBD1. From germline, CDR1 is SEHNR and CDR2 FQNEAQ (reference sequence). V was clipped by 0 bases and J by 3 bases; unmatched bases: 13. This CDR3 comprises 19 residues. The CDR3 DNA follows: TGTGCCAGCAGCTTAGCTCCTCAGGGGGGTCCATGGTCTAATGAAAAACTGTTTTTT. Protein product: CASSLAPQGGPWSNEKLFF.

The chain employs TRBV18 and TRBJ2-2; no clear D. This CDR3 region has 13 residues. Trimming shortened V by 6 bases and J by 8 bases, and 13 bases separated the two germline ends. Germline lookup yields CDR1 KGHSH and CDR2 LQKENI. The CDR3 here is CASSQTPRGELFF. In DNA form, the CDR3 reads TGTGCCAGCTCTCAGACTCCCCGAGGGGAGCTGTTTTTT.

The V gene is TRBV6-5, the J gene TRBJ1-3; maybe TRBD1 (5 bases). The CDR3 is made up of 14 amino acids. Trimming stripped 6 bases from V and 0 bases from J, with 9 bases between. Looked up from germline, CDR1 is MNHEY and CDR2 is SVGAGI. For the CDR3, the DNA is TGTGCCAGCAGGCAGGGCCTCTCTGGAAACACCATATATTTT. Its protein product is CASRQGLSGNTIYF.

The sample holds one count of this clone. This chain uses TRBV12-3 or TRBV12-4 with TRBJ2-2; 7 positions match TRBD1. CDR3 length: 13 amino acids. With 6 bases clipped from V and 8 bases from J, the junction kept 6 bases outside the gene matches. The CDR3 DNA sequence: TGTGCCAGCAGGAGGGGGCTTCCTGGGGAGCTGTTTTTT. It yields the protein CASRRGLPGELFF.

The rearrangement joins TRBV2 to TRBJ2-3; the match to TRBD2 covers 9 bases. The germline V gene encodes CDR1 SNHLY and CDR2 FYNNEI. The junction had 3 bases not matched to a gene; V was cut back by 3 bases and J by 2 bases. This CDR3 has 15 residues. CDR3 loop: CASSERTSDTDTQYF. CDR3 nucleotide sequence: TGTGCCAGCAGTGAGCGGACTAGCGACACAGATACGCAGTATTTT.

This clone was seen a handful of times. This rearrangement joins TRBV5-1 to TRBJ1-4, with D maybe TRBD1 (5 bases). The CDR3 consists of 14 residues. The V gene's germline CDR1 is SGHRS and CDR2 YFSETQ. V shed 4 bases and J shed 7 bases, with 14 bases lying between them. In DNA form, the CDR3 reads TGCGCCAGCAGCCCCCGGGGGATTGGTGAAAAACTGTTTTTT. This sequence encodes CASSPRGIGEKLFF.

There are a few counts of this clone. This chain joins TRBV28 and TRBJ2-7, with D uncertain. The V end lost 8 bases, the J end lost 0 bases, and 11 bases lay between the germline ends. The CDR3 covers 13 residues. Germline assignment: CDR1 MDHEN and CDR2 SYDVKM. DNA for the CDR3: TGTGCCAGCGCGAGATTTAGCTCCTACGAGCAGTACTTC. This encodes CASARFSSYEQYF.

V is TRBV29-1 and J is TRBJ1-3; 7 nucleotides match TRBD1. V dropped 3 bases and J dropped 4; count of bases not matched to a gene: 6. The germline CDR1 and CDR2 sequences are SQVTM and ANQGSEA. This CDR3 has 14 residues. CDR3 amino acids: CSVDDRAGGNTIYF. The CDR3 coding sequence is TGCAGCGTTGACGACAGGGCGGGAGGAAACACCATATATTTT. Full variable domain (missing parts from reference TRBV29-1 and TRBJ1-3): SAVISQKPSRDICQRGTSLTIQCQVDSQVTMMFWYRQQPGQSLTLIATANQGSEATYESGFVIDKFPISRPNLTFSTLTVSNMSPEDSSIYLCSVDDRAGGNTIYFGEGSWLTVV.

V is TRBV3-1 (or the pseudogene TRBV3-2) and J is TRBJ1-1; D remains ambiguous. The CDR3 has 13 residues. The V end was cut by 8 bases, the J end by 0 bases, with 10 bases between. The germline V gene encodes CDR1 LGHDT and CDR2 YNNKEL (reference sequence). DNA for the CDR3: TGTGCCAGCGGGAGGACGGTGAACACTGAAGCTTTCTTT. The encoded protein is CASGRTVNTEAFF.

The chain has TRBV25-1 and TRBJ1-2, with D unclear. V lost 0 bases to trimming and J lost 3 bases, with 5 bases between them. This CDR3 contains 13 residues. Germline values: CDR1 MGHDK, CDR2 SYGVNS. The CDR3 nucleotides read TGTGCCAGCAGTGAATATCCTGACTATGGCTACACCTTC. Encoded protein: CASSEYPDYGYTF.

This chain connects TRBV4-1 to TRBJ1-6; D ambiguous. The CDR3 has 14 residues. Germline-derived CDR1 and CDR2 are MGHRA and YSYEKL. Trimming took off 8 bases at V and 0 bases at J, with 8 bases between the two ends. In DNA form, the CDR3 reads TGCGCCAGCGGATACAGCTCCTATAATTCACCCCTCCACTTT. Its protein product is CASGYSSYNSPLHF.

The gene calls are TRBV18 and TRBJ2-7; D call uncertain. CDR1 KGHSH and CDR2 LQKENI come from the germline V gene. The CDR3 loop spans 14 amino acids. Trimming removed 5 bases from V and 4 bases from J, with 15 bases in between. This chain's CDR3 is CASSKSPSKYEQYF. The CDR3 nucleotides are TGTGCCAGCTCAAAGAGTCCCTCGAAATACGAGCAGTACTTC.

The chain has TRBV18 and TRBJ1-2; D is uncertain. The length of the CDR3 is 12 residues. Germline V gene lookup returns CDR1 KGHSH and CDR2 LQKENI. The V end lost 3 bases, the J end lost 6 bases, and 8 bases lay between the germline ends. The CDR3 nucleotides are TGTGCCAGCTCACCGAGTAGCGATGGCTACACCTTC. Translated, it gives CASSPSSDGYTF.

This chain uses TRBV2 with TRBJ1-6; 7 bases match TRBD1. Looked up from germline, CDR1 is SNHLY and CDR2 is FYNNEI. V gave up 6 bases and J gave up 7 bases; unmatched junction bases: 12. The CDR3 totals 16 residues. In DNA form, the CDR3 reads TGTGCCAGCAGCCTACCCCCGGGACAGCAGAATTCACCCCTCCACTTT. Amino acid sequence: CASSLPPGQQNSPLHF.

V usage is TRBV13 and J usage is TRBJ2-5, with 7 positions matching TRBD2. There are 15 residues in the CDR3. The V segment lost 5 bases and the J segment 5 bases; nucleotides outside the gene matches: 11. In germline, CDR1 is PRHDT, CDR2 FYEKMQ (reference sequence). The CDR3 protein is CASSNRVSGRETQYF. The CDR3 DNA reads as TGTGCCAGCAGCAACCGGGTTAGCGGGCGGGAGACCCAGTACTTC.

The chain uses TRBV6-5 and TRBJ2-3, with 8 bases identical to TRBD1. Germline V gives CDR1 MNHEY, CDR2 SVGAGI. The CDR3 is 13 residues long. With V trimmed by 4 bases and J by 4 bases, 1 base remained unmatched. The CDR3 nucleotides are TGTGCCAGCAGTTCACAGGGGGCAGATACGCAGTATTTT. Protein sequence: CASSSQGADTQYF.

The chain joins TRBV28 to TRBJ2-3; a weak D match, TRBD1 (5 bases). V dropped 6 bases and J dropped 5 bases, with 12 bases sitting between them. The CDR3 sequence is 13 residues long. Germline CDR1 and CDR2: MDHEN and SYDVKM. The CDR3 reads CASRVAGLDTQYF. CDR3 coding DNA: TGTGCCAGCAGGGTCGCAGGGCTAGATACGCAGTATTTT.